A single sample is the source of the 5 T cell receptor beta chains below, sequenced in a study of neurological immune-mediated disorders. TCRdb ran MiXCR on the 5' RACE reads and lists one entry per CDR3 protein. The profile shows over 11,000 distinct CDR3 sequences, 10% of them singletons. The sample was PBMCs. Receptors originate from a woman between 40 and 50 years old in good health.

This clonotype was observed at least ten times. The chain recombines TRBV7-3 with TRBJ1-2; no clear D. The CDR3 runs to 18 residues. In germline, CDR1 is SGHTA, CDR2 FQGTGA. V lost 1 base, J lost 3 bases, and 21 bases lay in between. The CDR3 bases are TGTGCCAGCAGCTTAATCCCTGTTGAAGGTTGGGATGACTATGGCTACACCTTC. It specifies CASSLIPVEGWDDYGYTF. The full variable domain, with the rest looked up from reference TRBV7-3 and TRBJ1-2, is GAGVSQTPSNKVTEKGKYVELRCDPISGHTALYWYRQSLGQGPEFLIYFQGTGAADDSGLPNDRFFAVRPEGSVSTLKIQRTERGDSAVYLCASSLIPVEGWDDYGYTFGSGTRLTVV.

This clonotype was counted ten times or more. The V gene is TRBV27, the J gene TRBJ2-7, with 7 nucleotides matching TRBD1. The V and J ends lost 2 bases and 6 bases, in that order; junction bases with no gene match: 4. The CDR3 runs to 13 residues. The germline gives CDR1 MNHEY, CDR2 SMNVEV (reference sequence). The CDR3 here is CASSLTYRGEQYF. The CDR3 nucleotides are TGTGCCAGCAGTTTAACTTACAGGGGCGAGCAGTACTTC.

This clonotype was seen ten or more times. The chain carries TRBV20-1 and TRBJ2-7; either TRBD1 or TRBD2 may fit D (6 bases each). Germline CDR1 reads DFQATT; CDR2 reads SNEGSKA (reference sequence). V lost 5 bases and J 1 base, leaving 12 bases between the germline ends. The CDR3 is made up of 13 amino acids. The CDR3 sequence is CSALGGQSYEQYF. CDR3 in DNA: TGCAGTGCTTTGGGGGGCCAATCCTACGAGCAGTACTTC.

The CDR3 reads CASSGTGGTDTQYF. In DNA form, the CDR3 reads TGTGCCAGCAGTGGGACAGGGGGCACAGATACGCAGTATTTT. The rearrangement joins TRBV6-1 to TRBJ2-3, with 9 bases lining up with TRBD1. Unmatched junction bases numbered 0, after V lost 4 bases and J lost 1 base. The CDR3 sequence is 14 residues long. Looked up from germline, CDR1 is MNHNS and CDR2 is SASEGT.

By proportion, this clonotype is medium-sized. The chain joins TRBV5-6 to TRBJ1-1; D is unclear. The V gene's germline CDR1 is SGHDT and CDR2 YYEEEE. This CDR3 is built from 12 residues. Trimming cost V 1 base and J 7 bases, with 8 bases left between them. CDR3: CASSLSRLEAFF. CDR3 bases: TGTGCCAGCAGCTTGTCCCGCCTTGAAGCTTTCTTT.